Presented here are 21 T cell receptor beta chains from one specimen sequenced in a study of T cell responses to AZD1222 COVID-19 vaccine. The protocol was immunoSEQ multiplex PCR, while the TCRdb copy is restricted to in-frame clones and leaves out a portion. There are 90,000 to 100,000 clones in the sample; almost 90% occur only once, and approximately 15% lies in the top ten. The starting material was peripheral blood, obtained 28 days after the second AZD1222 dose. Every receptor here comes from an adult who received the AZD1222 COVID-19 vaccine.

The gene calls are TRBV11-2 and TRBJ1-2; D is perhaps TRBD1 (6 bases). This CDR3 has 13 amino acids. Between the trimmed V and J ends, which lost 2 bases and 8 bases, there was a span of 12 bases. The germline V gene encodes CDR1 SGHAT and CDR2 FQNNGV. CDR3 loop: CASSLRGGEGYTF. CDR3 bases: TGTGCCAGCAGCTTAAGAGGGGGGGAAGGCTACACCTTC.

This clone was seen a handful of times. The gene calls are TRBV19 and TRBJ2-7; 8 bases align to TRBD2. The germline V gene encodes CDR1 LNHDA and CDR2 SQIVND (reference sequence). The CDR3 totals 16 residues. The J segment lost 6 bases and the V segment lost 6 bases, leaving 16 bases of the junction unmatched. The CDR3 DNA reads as TGTGCCAGTAGCATTAACGAGGGCGGGAGGAGGAGCGAGCAGTACTTC. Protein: CASSINEGGRRSEQYF.

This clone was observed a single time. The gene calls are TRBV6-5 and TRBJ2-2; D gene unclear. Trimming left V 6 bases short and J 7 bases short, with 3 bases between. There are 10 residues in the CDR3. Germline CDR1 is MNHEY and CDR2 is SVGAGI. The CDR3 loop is CASRGGELFF. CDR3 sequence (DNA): TGTGCCAGCAGAGGCGGGGAGCTGTTTTTT.

DNA for the CDR3: TGTGCCAGCAACCCTAAGGGGAAGACAGGTCTTCCAGATACGCAGTATTTT. Encoded protein: CASNPKGKTGLPDTQYF. The V and J genes are TRBV7-9 and TRBJ2-3, with D possibly matching TRBD1 (6 bases). Between the trimmed V and J ends, which lost 7 bases and 4 bases, there was a span of 24 bases. This CDR3 spans 17 amino acids. Per germline, CDR1 SEHNR and CDR2 FQNEAQ (reference sequence).

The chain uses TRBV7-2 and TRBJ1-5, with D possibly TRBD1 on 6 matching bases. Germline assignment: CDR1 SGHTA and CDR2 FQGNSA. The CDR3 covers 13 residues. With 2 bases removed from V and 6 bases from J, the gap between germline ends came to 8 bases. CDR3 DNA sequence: TGTGCCAGCAGCTTATTCAGGGGTCAGCCCCAGCATTTT. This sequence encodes CASSLFRGQPQHF.

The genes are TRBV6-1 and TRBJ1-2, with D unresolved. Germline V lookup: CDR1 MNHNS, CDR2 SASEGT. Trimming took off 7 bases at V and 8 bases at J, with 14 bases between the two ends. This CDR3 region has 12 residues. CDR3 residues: CASKTISGGYTF. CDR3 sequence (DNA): TGTGCCAGCAAGACCATCTCTGGCGGCTACACCTTC.

In DNA, the CDR3 is TGCGCCAGCAGCCGAGCACAGGGAAGTCAGCCCCAGCATTTT. Its protein is CASSRAQGSQPQHF. V is TRBV4-1 and J is TRBJ1-5; TRBD1 might be the D (6 bases). V lost 4 bases to trimming and J lost 6 bases, with 13 bases between them. The CDR3 sequence is 14 residues long. Germline CDR1 and CDR2: MGHRA and YSYEKL.

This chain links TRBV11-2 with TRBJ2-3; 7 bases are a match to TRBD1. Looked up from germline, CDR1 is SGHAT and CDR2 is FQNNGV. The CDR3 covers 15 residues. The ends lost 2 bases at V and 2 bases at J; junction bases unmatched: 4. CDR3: CASSLLTGDTDTQYF. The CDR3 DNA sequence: TGTGCCAGCAGCTTATTAACAGGGGACACAGATACGCAGTATTTT.

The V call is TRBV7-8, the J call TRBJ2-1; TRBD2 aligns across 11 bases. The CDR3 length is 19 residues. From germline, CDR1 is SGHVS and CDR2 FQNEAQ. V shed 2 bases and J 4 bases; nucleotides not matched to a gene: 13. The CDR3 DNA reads TGTGCCAGCAGCTTATGGGCCGCCATACTAGCGGGAGAGTACAATGAGCAGTTCTTC. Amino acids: CASSLWAAILAGEYNEQFF.

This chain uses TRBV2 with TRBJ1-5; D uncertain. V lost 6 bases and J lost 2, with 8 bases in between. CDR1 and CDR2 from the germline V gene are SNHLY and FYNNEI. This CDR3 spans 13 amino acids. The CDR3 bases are TGTGCCAGCAGGGAGTGGGGCAATCAGCCCCAGCATTTT. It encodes CASREWGNQPQHF.

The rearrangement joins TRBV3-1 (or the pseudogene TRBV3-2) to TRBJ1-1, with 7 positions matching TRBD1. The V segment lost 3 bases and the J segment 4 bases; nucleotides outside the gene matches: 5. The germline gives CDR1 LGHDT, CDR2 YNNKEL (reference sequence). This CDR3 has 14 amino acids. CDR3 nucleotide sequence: TGTGCCAGCAGCCACCTTGCAGGGGGCACTGAAGCTTTCTTT. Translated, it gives CASSHLAGGTEAFF.

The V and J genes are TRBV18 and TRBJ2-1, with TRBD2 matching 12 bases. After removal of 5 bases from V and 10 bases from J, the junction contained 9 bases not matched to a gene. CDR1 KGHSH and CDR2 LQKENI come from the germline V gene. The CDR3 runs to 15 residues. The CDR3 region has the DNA TGTGCCAGCTCAGGGACTAGCGGGCCCTTAGGGGAGCAGTTCTTC. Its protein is CASSGTSGPLGEQFF.

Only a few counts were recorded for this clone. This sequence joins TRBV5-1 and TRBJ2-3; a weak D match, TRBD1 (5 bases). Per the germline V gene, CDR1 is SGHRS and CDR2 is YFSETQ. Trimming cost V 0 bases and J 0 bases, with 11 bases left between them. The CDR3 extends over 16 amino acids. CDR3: CASSLGRVLSTDTQYF. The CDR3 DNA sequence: TGCGCCAGCAGCTTGGGCAGGGTCCTTAGCACAGATACGCAGTATTTT. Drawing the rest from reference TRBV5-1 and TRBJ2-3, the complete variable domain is KAGVTQTPRYLIKTRGQQVTLSCSPISGHRSVSWYQQTPGQGLQFLFEYFSETQRNKGNFPGRFSGRQFSNSRSEMNVSTLELGDSALYLCASSLGRVLSTDTQYFGPGTRLTVL.

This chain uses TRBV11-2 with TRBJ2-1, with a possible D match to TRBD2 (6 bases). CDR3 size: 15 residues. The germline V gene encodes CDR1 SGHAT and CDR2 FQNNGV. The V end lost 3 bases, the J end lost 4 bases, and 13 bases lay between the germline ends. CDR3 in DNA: TGTGCCAGCAGCTTTGGGGGGACGCCTTACAATGAGCAGTTCTTC. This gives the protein CASSFGGTPYNEQFF.

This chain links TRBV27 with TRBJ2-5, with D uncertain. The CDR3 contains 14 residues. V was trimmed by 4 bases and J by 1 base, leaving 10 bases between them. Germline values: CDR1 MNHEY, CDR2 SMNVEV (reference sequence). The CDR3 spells CASSSDGFQETQYF. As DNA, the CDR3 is TGTGCCAGCAGTTCGGACGGATTCCAAGAGACCCAGTACTTC.

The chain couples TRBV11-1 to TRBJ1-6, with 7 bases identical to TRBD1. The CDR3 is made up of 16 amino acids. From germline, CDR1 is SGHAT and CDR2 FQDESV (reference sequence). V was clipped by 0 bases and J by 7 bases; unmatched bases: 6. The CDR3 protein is CASSLASGQANSPLHF. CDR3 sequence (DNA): TGTGCCAGCAGCTTAGCGTCCGGACAGGCAAATTCACCCCTCCACTTT.

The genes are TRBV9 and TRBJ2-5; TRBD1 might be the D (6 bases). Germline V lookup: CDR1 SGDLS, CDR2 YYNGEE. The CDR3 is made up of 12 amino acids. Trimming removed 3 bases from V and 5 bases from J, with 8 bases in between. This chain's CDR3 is CASSGRGETQYF. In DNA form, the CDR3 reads TGTGCCAGCAGCGGAAGGGGGGAGACCCAGTACTTC.

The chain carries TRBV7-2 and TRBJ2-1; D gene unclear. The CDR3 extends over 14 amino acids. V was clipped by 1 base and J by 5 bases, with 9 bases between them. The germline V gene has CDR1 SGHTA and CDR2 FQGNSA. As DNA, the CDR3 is TGTGCCAGCAGCTTAGTCCCTGGAGACAATGAGCAGTTCTTC. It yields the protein CASSLVPGDNEQFF.

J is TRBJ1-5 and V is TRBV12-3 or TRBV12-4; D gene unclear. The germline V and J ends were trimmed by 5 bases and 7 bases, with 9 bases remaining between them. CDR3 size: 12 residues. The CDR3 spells CASSRGWQPQHF. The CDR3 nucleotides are TGTGCCAGCAGTCGAGGATGGCAGCCCCAGCATTTT.

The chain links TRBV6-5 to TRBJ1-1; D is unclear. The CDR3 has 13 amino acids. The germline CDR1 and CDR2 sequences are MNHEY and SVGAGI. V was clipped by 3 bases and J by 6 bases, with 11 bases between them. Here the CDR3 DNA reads TGTGCCAGCAGTTATACGGACTTTGCTGAAGCTTTCTTT. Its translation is CASSYTDFAEAFF.

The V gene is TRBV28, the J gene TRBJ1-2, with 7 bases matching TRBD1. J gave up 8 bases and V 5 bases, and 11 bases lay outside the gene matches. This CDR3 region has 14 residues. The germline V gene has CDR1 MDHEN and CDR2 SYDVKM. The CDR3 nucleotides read TGTGCCAGCAGTCCCGGGACAGAAGGGAGAGGCTACACCTTC. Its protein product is CASSPGTEGRGYTF.